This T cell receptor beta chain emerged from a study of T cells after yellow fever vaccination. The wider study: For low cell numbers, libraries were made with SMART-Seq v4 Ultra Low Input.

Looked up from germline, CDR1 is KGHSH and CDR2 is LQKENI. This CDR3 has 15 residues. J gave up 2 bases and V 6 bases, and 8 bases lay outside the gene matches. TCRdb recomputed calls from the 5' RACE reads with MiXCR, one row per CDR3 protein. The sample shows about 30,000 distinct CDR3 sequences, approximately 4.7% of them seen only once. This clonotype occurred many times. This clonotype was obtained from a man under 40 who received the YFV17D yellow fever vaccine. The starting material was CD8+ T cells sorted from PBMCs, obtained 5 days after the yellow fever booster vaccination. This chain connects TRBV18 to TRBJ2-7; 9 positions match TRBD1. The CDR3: CASSESRDRAYEQYF. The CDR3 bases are TGTGCCAGCTCGGAATCCCGGGACAGGGCCTACGAGCAGTACTTC.